This TCR beta chain was recovered during a study of blood T cell repertoires in COVID-19. Overall study context: Italy, Spain and the United States were the sources of the convalescent and acute COVID-19 samples. PBMCs, B-cell-depleted T cells, or T cells provided the cDNA or gDNA that made up the material.

This clone was observed a handful of times. The CDR3 consists of 16 residues. Trimming stripped 5 bases from V and 6 bases from J, with 21 bases between. CDR1 SEHNR and CDR2 FQNEAQ come from the germline V gene (reference sequence). As originally analysed: It was from reference gene primer amplification that nucleated cell counts were estimated. Profiled with immunoSEQ multiplex PCR; TCRdb holds only in-frame clones, not every one. For V, J and clone size, that table is used; D and trimming come from the DNA. Of 25,000 to 30,000 clones in the sample, approximately 76% are singletons; the top ten hold 30% to 45%.

The sequencing sample was made of peripheral blood. This chain links TRBV7-9 with TRBJ2-3, with D possibly TRBD1 on 6 matching bases. The receptor comes from a man between 65 and 85 years old with acute or convalescent COVID-19. Here the CDR3 DNA reads TGTGCCAGCAGCCCAACAGTGGGACAACGATCGGATACGCAGTATTTT. Its protein product is CASSPTVGQRSDTQYF.